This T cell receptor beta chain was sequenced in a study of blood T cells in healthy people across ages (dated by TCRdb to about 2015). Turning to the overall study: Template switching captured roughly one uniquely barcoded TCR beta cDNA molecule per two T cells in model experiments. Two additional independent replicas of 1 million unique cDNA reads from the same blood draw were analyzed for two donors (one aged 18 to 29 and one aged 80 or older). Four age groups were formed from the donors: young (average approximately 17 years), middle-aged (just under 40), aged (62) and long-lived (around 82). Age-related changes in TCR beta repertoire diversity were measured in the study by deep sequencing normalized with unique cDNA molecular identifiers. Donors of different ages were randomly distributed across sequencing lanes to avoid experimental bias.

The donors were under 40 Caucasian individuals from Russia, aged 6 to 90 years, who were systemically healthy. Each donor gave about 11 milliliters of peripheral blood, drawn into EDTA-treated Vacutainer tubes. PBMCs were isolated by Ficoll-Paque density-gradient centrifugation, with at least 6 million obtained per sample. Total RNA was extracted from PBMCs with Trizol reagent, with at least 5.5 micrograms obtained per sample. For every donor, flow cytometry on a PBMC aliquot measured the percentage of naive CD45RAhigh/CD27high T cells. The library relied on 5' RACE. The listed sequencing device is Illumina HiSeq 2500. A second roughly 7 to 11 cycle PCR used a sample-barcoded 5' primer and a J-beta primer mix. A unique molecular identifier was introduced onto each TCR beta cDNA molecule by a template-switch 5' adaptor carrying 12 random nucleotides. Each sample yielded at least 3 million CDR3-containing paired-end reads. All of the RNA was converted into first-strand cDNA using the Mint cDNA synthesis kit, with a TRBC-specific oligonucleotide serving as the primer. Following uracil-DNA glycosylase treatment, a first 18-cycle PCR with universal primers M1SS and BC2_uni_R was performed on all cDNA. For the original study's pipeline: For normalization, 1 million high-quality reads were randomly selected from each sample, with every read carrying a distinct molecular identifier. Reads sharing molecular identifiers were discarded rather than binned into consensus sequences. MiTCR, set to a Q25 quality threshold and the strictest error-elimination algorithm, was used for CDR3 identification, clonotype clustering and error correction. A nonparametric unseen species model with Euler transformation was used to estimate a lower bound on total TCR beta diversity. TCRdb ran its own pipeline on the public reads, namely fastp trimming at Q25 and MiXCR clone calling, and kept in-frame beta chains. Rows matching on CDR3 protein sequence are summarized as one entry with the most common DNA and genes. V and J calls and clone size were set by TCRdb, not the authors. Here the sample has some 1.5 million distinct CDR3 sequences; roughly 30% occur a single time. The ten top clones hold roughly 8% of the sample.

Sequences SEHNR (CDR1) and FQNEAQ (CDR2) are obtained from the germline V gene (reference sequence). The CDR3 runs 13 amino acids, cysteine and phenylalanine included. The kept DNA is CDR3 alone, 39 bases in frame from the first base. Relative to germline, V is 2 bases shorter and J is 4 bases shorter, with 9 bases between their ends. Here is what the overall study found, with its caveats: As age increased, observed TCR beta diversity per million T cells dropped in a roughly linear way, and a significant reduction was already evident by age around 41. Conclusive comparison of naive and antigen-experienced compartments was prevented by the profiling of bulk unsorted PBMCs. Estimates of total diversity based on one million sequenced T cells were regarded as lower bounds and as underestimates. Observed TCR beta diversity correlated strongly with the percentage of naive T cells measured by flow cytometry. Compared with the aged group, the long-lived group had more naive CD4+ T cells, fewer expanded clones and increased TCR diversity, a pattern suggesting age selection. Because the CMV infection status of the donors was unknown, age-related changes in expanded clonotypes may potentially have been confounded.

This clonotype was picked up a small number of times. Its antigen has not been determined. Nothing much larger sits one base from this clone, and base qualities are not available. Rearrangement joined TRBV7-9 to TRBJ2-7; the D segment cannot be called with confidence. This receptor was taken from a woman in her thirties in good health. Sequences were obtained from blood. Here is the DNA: TGTGCCAGCAGCTTAAGCTCAGAATACGAGCAGTACTTC. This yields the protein CASSLSSEYEQYF.